These T cell receptor beta chains were read from a single sample in a study of T cells in Graves' hyperthyroidism and ophthalmopathy. TCRdb reprocessed the multiplex PCR reads via MiXCR and lists one record per CDR3 protein. This table holds about 570,000 distinct CDR3 sequences, under 60% found once. Material for sequencing was peripheral blood or thyroid tissue (not recorded which). The receptor set was obtained from an adult woman with Graves' disease, either hyperthyroidism or ophthalmopathy (not recorded which). Each CDR3 is given with its conserved first and last residue. Size tells how often a clone was seen (once, few, many) or the class of an expanded clone, and some rows leave it out.

v_call clone_size cdr3_aa
TRBV7-2 NA CTSSLQVNTGELFF
TRBV12-3/TRBV12-4 NA CASSSLQEGESFF
TRBV6-5 NA CASSPAGPPTEAFF
TRBV5-6 few CASSWGGRDYTF
TRBV20-1 NA CSAIGLGQVNQPQHF
TRBV3-1 many CASSLSGRGADTQYF
TRBV4-1 many CASSMMAGRTEAFF
TRBV15 few CATSEGGAYSPLHF
TRBV27 NA CASGVTNTEAFF
TRBV10-2 NA CASRGTVGQFF
TRBV6-2/TRBV6-3 many CASSSQTSTGPGYTF
TRBV19 many CASIKQGFDGYTF
TRBV7-3 many CASSLNRGQPQHF
TRBV10-3 once CASRDVYSNQPQHF
TRBV29-1 NA CSVGEQFF
TRBV6-6 NA CASSPENYGYTF
TRBV20-1 many CSARLAGAAETQYF
TRBV20-1 NA CSARGLAEKLFF
TRBV10-3 NA CAISESGGVETQYF
TRBV11-2 many CASSLGLGVYGYTF